This T cell receptor (beta chain) was profiled in a study of technical replicates of blood from a handful of donors. As to this clone: Because the CDR3's place on the DNA is in doubt, the DNA is left out and the CDR3 is given as listed by TCRdb.

The CDR3 numbers 16 amino acids, ends counted. The assay was immunoSEQ multiplex PCR, and TCRdb's table has in-frame clones only and misses some. Of 55,000 to 85,000 clones detected, 95% to 97% appear once; the ten largest clones hold 0.2% to 0.3%. The receptor comes from a human donor in good health. What was sequenced was T cells isolated from PBMCs. The chain recombines TRBV21-1 with TRBJ2-2; the DNA was not used to check the table's D call, TRBD2. TRBV21-1 is deemed a pseudogene. CDR3 sequence reads: CASSKVASGSTGELFF.